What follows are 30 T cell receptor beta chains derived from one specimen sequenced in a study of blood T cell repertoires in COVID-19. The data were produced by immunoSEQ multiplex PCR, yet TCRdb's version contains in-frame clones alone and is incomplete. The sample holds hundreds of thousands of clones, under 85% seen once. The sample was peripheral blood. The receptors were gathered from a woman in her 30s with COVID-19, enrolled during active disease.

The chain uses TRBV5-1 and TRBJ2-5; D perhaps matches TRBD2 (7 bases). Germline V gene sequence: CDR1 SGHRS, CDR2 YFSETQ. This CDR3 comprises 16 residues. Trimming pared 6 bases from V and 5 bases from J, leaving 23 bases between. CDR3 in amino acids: CASTIGVGGRGETQYF. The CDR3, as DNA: TGCGCCAGCACCATTGGAGTGGGGGGGCGCGGGGAGACCCAGTACTTC.

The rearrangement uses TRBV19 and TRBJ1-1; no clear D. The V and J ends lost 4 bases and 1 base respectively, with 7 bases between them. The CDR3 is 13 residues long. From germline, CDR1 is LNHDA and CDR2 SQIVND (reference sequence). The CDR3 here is CASSTVRNTEAFF. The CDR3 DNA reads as TGTGCCAGTAGTACGGTACGGAACACTGAAGCTTTCTTT.

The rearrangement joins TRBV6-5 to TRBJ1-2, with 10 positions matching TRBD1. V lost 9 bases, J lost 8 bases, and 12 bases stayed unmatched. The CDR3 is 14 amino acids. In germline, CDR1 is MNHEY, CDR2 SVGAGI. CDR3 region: CASAGTGVVRGYTF. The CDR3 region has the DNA TGTGCCAGTGCCGGGACAGGGGTTGTAAGGGGCTACACCTTC.

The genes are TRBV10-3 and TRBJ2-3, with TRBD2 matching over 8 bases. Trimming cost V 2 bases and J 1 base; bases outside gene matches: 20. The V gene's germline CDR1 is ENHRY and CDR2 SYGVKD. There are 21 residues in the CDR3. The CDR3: CAISEPPGQNLGGRRTDTQYF. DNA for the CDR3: TGTGCCATCAGTGAGCCCCCCGGTCAAAATCTCGGCGGGAGGCGCACAGATACGCAGTATTTT.

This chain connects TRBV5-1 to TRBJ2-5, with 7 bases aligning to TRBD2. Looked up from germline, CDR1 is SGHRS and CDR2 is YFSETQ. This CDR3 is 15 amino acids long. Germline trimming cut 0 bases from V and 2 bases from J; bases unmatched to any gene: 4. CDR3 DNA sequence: TGCGCCAGCAGCTTGGTGTCGGGAGGACAAGAGACCCAGTACTTC. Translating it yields CASSLVSGGQETQYF.

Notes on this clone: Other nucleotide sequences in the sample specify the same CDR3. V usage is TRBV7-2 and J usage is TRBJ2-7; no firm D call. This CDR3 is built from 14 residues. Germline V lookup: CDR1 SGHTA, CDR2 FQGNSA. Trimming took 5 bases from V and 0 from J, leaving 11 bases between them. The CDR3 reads CASSPSGSSYEQYF. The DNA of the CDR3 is TGTGCCAGCAGCCCGTCAGGCTCCTCCTACGAGCAGTACTTC.

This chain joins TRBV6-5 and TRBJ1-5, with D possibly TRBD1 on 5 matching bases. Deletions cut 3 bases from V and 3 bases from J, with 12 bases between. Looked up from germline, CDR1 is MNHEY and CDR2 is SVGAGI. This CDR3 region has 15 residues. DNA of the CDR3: TGTGCCAGCAGTTATTGGGGGGATTTCAATCAGCCCCAGCATTTT. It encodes CASSYWGDFNQPQHF.

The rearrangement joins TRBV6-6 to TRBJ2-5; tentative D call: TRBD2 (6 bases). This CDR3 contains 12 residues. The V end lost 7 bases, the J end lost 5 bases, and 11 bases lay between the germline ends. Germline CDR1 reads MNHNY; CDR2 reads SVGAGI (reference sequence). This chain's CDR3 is CASTGDSETQYF. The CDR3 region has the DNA TGTGCCAGCACGGGGGATTCGGAGACCCAGTACTTC.

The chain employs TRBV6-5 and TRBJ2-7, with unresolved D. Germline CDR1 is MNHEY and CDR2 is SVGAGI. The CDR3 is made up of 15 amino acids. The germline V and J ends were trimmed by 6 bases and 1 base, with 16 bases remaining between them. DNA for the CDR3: TGTGCCAGCAGCAACTATGCGCGTCGTTCCTACGAGCAGTACTTC. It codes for CASSNYARRSYEQYF.

The CDR3 protein is CASSFHTIGLPGFEQYF. CDR3 nucleotide sequence: TGTGCCAGCAGCTTTCATACCATAGGACTCCCCGGCTTCGAGCAGTACTTC. The V and J genes are TRBV14 and TRBJ2-7; D perhaps matches TRBD2 (5 bases). The V gene's germline CDR1 is SGHDN and CDR2 FVKESK. Trimming took off 5 bases at V and 6 bases at J, with 26 bases between the two ends. The CDR3 has 17 amino acids.

CDR3 in DNA: TGTGCCAGCAGCGGACAGGGTTTTTCCTCTGGGGCCAACGTCCTGACTTTC. It is translated as CASSGQGFSSGANVLTF. This rearrangement joins TRBV27 to TRBJ2-6; the match to TRBD1 covers 8 bases. The CDR3 contains 17 residues. After removal of 6 bases from V and 0 bases from J, the junction contained 7 bases not matched to a gene. From germline, CDR1 is MNHEY and CDR2 SMNVEV (reference sequence).

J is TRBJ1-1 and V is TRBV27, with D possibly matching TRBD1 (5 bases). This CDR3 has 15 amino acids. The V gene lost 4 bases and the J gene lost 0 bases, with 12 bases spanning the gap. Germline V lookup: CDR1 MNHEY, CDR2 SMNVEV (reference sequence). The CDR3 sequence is CASSSSGLMNTEAFF. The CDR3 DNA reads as TGTGCCAGCAGTTCCTCGGGACTGATGAACACTGAAGCTTTCTTT.

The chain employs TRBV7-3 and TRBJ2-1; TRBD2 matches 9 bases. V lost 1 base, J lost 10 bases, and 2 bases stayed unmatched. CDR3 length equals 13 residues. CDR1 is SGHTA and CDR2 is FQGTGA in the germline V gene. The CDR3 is CASSLILAGEQFF. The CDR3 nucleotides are TGTGCCAGCAGCTTAATTCTAGCGGGGGAGCAGTTCTTC.

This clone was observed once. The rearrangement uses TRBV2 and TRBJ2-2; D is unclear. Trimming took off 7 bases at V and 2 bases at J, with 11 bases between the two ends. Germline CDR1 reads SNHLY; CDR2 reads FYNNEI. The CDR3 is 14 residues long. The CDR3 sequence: CASTYRVNTGELFF. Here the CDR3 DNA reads TGTGCCAGCACTTACAGAGTCAACACCGGGGAGCTGTTTTTT.

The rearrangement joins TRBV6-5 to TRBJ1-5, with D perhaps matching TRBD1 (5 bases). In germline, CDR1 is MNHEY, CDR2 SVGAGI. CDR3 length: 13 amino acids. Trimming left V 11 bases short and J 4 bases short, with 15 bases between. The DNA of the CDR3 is TGTGCCTGCGCGGGATCAGGGAATCAGCCCCAGCATTTT. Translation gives CACAGSGNQPQHF.

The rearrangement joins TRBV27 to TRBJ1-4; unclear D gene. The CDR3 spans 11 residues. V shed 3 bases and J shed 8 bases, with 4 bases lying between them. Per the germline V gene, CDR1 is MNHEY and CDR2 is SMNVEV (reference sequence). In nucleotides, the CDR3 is TGTGCCAGCAGTTTTGAGGAAAAACTGTTTTTT. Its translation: CASSFEEKLFF.

The CDR3 coding sequence is TGTGCCAGCAGCTTAGGAGGGGGCCATGAAAAACTGTTTTTT. Its translation: CASSLGGGHEKLFF. The chain recombines TRBV7-2 with TRBJ1-4; 7 bases align to TRBD1. The CDR3 runs 14 residues. Germline-derived CDR1 and CDR2 are SGHTA and FQGNSA. The V and J ends lost 1 base and 6 bases, in that order; junction bases with no gene match: 2. The complete variable domain, with remaining parts taken from reference TRBV7-2 and TRBJ1-4, reads GAGVSQSPSNKVTEKGKDVELRCDPISGHTALYWYRQSLGQGLEFLIYFQGNSAPDKSGLPSDRFSAERTGGSVSTLTIQRTQQEDSAVYLCASSLGGGHEKLFFGSGTQLSVL.

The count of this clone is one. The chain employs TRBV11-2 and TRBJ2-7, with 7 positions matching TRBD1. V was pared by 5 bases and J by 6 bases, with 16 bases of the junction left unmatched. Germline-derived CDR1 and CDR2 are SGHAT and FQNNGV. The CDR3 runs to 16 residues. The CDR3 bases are TGTGCCAGCAGCCAACAGGTTACAGGGGCGAGAAGCGAGCAGTACTTC. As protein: CASSQQVTGARSEQYF.

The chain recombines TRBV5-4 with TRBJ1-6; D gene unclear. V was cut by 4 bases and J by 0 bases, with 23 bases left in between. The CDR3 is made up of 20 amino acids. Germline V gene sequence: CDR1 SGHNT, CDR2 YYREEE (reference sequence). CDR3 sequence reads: CASSVLAGRRLSSYNSPLHF. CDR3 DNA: TGTGCCAGCAGCGTCCTTGCCGGGAGACGGCTCTCCTCCTATAATTCACCCCTCCACTTT.

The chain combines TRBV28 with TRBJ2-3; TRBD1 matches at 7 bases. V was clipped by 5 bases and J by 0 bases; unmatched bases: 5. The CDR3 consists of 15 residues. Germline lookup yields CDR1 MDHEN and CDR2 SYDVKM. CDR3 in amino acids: CASSHPGQSTDTQYF. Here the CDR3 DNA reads TGTGCCAGCAGTCACCCGGGACAGAGCACAGATACGCAGTATTTT.

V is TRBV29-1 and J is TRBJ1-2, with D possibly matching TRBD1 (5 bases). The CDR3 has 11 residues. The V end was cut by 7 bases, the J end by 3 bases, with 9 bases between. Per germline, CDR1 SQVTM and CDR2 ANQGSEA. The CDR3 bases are TGCAGCGCCTGGGGGGACTATGGCTACACCTTC. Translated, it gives CSAWGDYGYTF.

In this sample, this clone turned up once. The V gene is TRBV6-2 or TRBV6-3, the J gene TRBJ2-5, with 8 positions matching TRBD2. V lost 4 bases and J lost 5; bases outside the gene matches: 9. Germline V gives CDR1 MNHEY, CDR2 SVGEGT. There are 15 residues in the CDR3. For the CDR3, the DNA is TGTGCCAGCAGTTTGCTCGGGGGGGCCGTGGAGACCCAGTACTTC. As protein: CASSLLGGAVETQYF.

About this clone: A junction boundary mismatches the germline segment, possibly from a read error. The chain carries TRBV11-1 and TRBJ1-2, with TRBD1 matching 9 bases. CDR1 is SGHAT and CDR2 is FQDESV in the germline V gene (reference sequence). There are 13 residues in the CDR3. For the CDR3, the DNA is TGTGCCAGCAGCTTCGGATTTGACAGGGGGGCTTTCTTC. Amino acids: CASSFGFDRGAFF. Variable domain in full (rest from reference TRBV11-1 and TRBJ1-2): EAEVAQSPRYKITEKSQAVAFWCDPISGHATLYWYRQILGQGPELLVQFQDESVVDDSQLPKDRFSAERLKGVDSTLKIQPAELGDSAMYLCASSFGFDRGAFFGSGTRLTVV.

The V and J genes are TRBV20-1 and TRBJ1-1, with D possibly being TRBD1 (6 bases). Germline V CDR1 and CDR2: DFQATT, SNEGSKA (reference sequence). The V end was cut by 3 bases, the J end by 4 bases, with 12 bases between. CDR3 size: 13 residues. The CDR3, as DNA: TGCAGTGCTAGTACTACAGGGTTCACTGAAGCTTTCTTT. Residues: CSASTTGFTEAFF.

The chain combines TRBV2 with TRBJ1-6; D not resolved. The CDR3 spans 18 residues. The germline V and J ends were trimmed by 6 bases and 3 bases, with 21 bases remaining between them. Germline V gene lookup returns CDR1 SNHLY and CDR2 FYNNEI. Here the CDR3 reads CASSPFSGISGYNSPLHF. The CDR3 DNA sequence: TGTGCCAGCAGCCCCTTTAGTGGCATTTCGGGCTATAATTCACCCCTCCACTTT.

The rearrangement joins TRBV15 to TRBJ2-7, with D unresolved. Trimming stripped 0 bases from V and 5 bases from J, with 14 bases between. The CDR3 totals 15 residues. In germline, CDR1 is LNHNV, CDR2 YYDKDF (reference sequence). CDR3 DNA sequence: TGTGCCACCAGCAGAGATCAGGTAGTCGGCCACGAGCAGTACTTC. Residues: CATSRDQVVGHEQYF.

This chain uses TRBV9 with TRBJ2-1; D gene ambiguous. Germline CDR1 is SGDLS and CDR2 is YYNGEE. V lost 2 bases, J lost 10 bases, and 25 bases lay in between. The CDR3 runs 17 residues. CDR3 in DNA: TGTGCCAGCAGCGTCGATAGAGGCCGTACGAAATCATGGGAGCAGTTCTTC. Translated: CASSVDRGRTKSWEQFF.

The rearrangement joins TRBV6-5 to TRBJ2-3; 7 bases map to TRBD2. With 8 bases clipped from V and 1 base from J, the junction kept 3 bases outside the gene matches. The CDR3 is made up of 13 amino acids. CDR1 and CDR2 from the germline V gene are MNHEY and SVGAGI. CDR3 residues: CASERGRTDTQYF. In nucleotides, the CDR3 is TGTGCCAGCGAGCGGGGCCGCACAGATACGCAGTATTTT.

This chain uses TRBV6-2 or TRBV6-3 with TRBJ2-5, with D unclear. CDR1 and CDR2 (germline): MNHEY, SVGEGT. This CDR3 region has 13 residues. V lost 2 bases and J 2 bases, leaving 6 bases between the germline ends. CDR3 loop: CASSYTVQETQYF. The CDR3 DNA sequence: TGTGCCAGCAGTTACACAGTTCAAGAGACCCAGTACTTC.

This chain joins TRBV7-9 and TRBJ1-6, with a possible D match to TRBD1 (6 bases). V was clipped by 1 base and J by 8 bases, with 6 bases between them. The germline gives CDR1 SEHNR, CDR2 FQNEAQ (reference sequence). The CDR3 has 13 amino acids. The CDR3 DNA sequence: TGTGCCAGCAGCTTAGAGGGGGATTCACCCCTCCACTTT. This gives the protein CASSLEGDSPLHF.